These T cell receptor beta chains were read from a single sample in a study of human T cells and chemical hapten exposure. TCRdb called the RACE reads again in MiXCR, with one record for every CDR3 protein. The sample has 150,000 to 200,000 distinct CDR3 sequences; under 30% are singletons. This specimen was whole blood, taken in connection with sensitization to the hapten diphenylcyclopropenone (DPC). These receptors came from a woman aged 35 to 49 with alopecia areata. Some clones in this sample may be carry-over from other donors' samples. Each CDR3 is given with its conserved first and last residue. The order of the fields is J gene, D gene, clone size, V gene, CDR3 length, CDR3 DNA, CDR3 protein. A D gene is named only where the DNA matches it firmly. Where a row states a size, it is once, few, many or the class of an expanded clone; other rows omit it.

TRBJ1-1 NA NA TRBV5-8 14 TGTGCCAGCAGCTTTGGCAGGGCTTGGTCTGAAGCTTTCTTT CASSFGRAWSEAFF
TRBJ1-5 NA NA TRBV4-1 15 TGCGCCAGCAGCCAAGTTGGGATGGGCAATCAGCCCCAGCATTTT CASSQVGMGNQPQHF
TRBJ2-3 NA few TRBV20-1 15 TGCAGTGGCAGTTGGTTGGGAGGTCGCACAGATACGCAGTATTTT CSGSWLGGRTDTQYF
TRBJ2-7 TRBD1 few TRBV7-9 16 TGTGCCAGCAGCTCCCGTGTCCCGGGACAGGGGTACGAGCAGTACTTC CASSSRVPGQGYEQYF
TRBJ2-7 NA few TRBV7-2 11 TGTGCCAGCAACCAGGGACCCGAGCAGTACTTC CASNQGPEQYF
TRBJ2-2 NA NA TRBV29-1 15 TGCAGCGTTGAAATCGGGACTTTGAACACCGGGGAGCTGTTTTTT CSVEIGTLNTGELFF
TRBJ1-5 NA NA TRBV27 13 TGTGCCAGCAGTTCAGGTTTTAATCAGCCCCAGCATTTT CASSSGFNQPQHF
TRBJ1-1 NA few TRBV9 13 TGTGCCAGCAGCATAGGGGGAGGCACTGAAGCTTTCTTT CASSIGGGTEAFF
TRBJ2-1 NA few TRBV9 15 TGTGCCAGCAGCGTAGGTGGTTCCCACTACAATGAGCAGTTCTTC CASSVGGSHYNEQFF
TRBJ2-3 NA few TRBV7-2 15 TGTGCCAGCAGCTTAGCGCACACCAGGGCAGATACGCAGTATTTT CASSLAHTRADTQYF
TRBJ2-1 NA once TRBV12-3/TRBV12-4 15 TGTGCCAGCAGTTTTGGGCGGGAAGCTTACAATGAGCAGTTCTTC CASSFGREAYNEQFF
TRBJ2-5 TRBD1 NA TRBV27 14 TGTGCCACCAATCATCAGGGGGCGTCCGAGACCCAGTACTTC CATNHQGASETQYF
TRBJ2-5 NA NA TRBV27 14 TGTGCCAGCAGTCCTCGACTTCTACAAGAGACCCAGTACTTC CASSPRLLQETQYF
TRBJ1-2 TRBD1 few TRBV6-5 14 TGTGCCAGCAACCCACAGGGGGGTCGCTATGGCTACACCTTC CASNPQGGRYGYTF
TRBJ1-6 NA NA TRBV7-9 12 TGTGCCAGCAGCTTATCCTCCTCACCCCTCCACTTT CASSLSSSPLHF
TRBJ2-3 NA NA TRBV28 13 TGTGCCAGCAGTTTTCTTGGGTTGGGACTTTCCTTTTTT CASSFLGLGLSFF
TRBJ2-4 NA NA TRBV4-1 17 TGCGCCAGCAGCCATCATACCGGGACATCAGCCAAAAACATTCAGTACTTC CASSHHTGTSAKNIQYF
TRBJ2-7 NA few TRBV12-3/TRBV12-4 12 TGTGCCAGCAGCCGGATGGAGGGCGAGCAGTACTTC CASSRMEGEQYF
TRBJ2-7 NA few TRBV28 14 TGTGCCAGCAGTCCTACCGGAGGAGGCTACGAGCAGTACTTC CASSPTGGGYEQYF
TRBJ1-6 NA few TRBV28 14 TGTGCCAGCAGTTGGGGGTCCTATAATTCACCCCTCCACTTT CASSWGSYNSPLHF
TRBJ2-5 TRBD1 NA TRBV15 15 TGTGCCACCAGCAGAGATCCAGGGGGTTCAGAGACCCAGTACTTC CATSRDPGGSETQYF
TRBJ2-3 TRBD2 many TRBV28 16 TGTGCCAGCAGTTTAACCGGGACTAGCGGTACAGATACGCAGTATTTT CASSLTGTSGTDTQYF
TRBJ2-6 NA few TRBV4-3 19 TGCGCCAGCAGCCAAGGCGGAGGGACACCTGGCTCTGGGGCCAACGTCCTGACTTTC CASSQGGGTPGSGANVLTF
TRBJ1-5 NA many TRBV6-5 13 TGTGCCAGCAGTTACAATAGCAATCAGCCCCAGCATTTT CASSYNSNQPQHF
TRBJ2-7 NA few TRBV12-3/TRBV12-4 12 TGTGCCAGCAGTTTTAGCCCCTACGAGCAGTACTTC CASSFSPYEQYF
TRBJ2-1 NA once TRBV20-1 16 TGCAGTGCTAGAGATGGCTCCTCGAGCTCCTACAATGAGCAGTTCTTC CSARDGSSSSYNEQFF
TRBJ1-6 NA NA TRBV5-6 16 TGTGCCAGCAGCTTGGGCCCTCTGGGGGATGGTTCACCCCTCCACTTT CASSLGPLGDGSPLHF
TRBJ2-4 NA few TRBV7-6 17 TGTGCCAGCAGCTTAGGGCCAGGGGCACTAGCCAAAAACATTCAGTACTTC CASSLGPGALAKNIQYF
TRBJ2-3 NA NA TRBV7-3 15 TGTGCCAGCAGCTTAAGGGGGGCCCGCACAGATACGCAGTATTTT CASSLRGARTDTQYF